This TCR beta chain was captured by sequencing in a study of beta chain features in type 1 diabetes. Whole-study results and caveats: For patients and controls alike, PCR might favor shorter templates to the same degree.

This CDR3 is 17 amino acids long. The germline V gene has CDR1 MNHEY and CDR2 SMNVEV (reference sequence). The J segment lost 12 bases and the V segment lost 2 bases, leaving 18 bases of the junction unmatched. The whole isolated RNA underwent reverse transcription, so sequencing captured expressed TCRB transcripts. Data came from immunoSEQ multiplex PCR; TCRdb stores just in-frame clones and leaves some out. In the table there are more than 300,000 clones, 7.5% to 9% of which are singletons. Donors contributed one heparinised blood draw apiece, averaging around 120 mL. Concerning this clone: The antigen remains unidentified.

The chain employs TRBV27 and TRBJ1-4; TRBD1 matches at 7 bases. The clonotype comes from a woman between 18 and 30 years old in good health. Specimen: central memory CD4+ T cells from blood. CDR3 sequence (DNA): TGTGCCAGCAGTTTAACGTGGCCTGGGACAGTCATGAGGGAACTGTTTTTT. This translates into CASSLTWPGTVMRELFF.